Shown below are 12 T cell receptor beta chains from a single sample sequenced in a study of T cell responses to AZD1222 COVID-19 vaccine. The table came from immunoSEQ multiplex PCR; TCRdb's copy has only in-frame clones and leaves some out. Of 150,000 to 200,000 clones listed, about 91% are singletons. The sample in question was peripheral blood, obtained 28 days after the second AZD1222 dose. These TCRs come from an adult who received the AZD1222 COVID-19 vaccine.

This chain links TRBV6-2 or TRBV6-3 with TRBJ2-1; no firm D call. V was clipped by 2 bases and J by 0 bases, with 8 bases between them. This CDR3 has 15 residues. The germline CDR1 and CDR2 sequences are MNHEY and SVGEGT. CDR3 amino acids: CASSYRRGSYNEQFF. In nucleotides, the CDR3 is TGTGCCAGCAGTTACAGGAGAGGCTCCTACAATGAGCAGTTCTTC.

The J gene is TRBJ2-3, the V gene TRBV5-1; possibly TRBD1 for D (6 bases). In germline, CDR1 is SGHRS, CDR2 YFSETQ. The ends were cut back, 5 bases at V and 2 bases at J, with 12 bases in the middle. CDR3 size: 14 residues. As DNA, the CDR3 is TGCGCCAGCAGGGATGGACAGTCCACAGATACGCAGTATTTT. It is translated as CASRDGQSTDTQYF. Based on the CDR3 plus reference TRBV5-1 and TRBJ2-3, the full variable domain is KAGVTQTPRYLIKTRGQQVTLSCSPISGHRSVSWYQQTPGQGLQFLFEYFSETQRNKGNFPGRFSGRQFSNSRSEMNVSTLELGDSALYLCASRDGQSTDTQYFGPGTRLTVL.

CDR3 residues: CASTEGTGHYQETQYF. CDR3 in DNA: TGCGCCAGCACCGAGGGGACAGGCCATTACCAAGAGACCCAGTACTTC. The chain employs TRBV10-2 and TRBJ2-5; TRBD1 matches at 8 bases. Germline lookup yields CDR1 WSHSY and CDR2 SAAADI. The CDR3 spans 16 residues. V was pared by 7 bases and J by 0 bases, with 10 bases of the junction left unmatched.

The CDR3 DNA follows: TGCGCCAGCAGCTTGGGAGGAGCGGGGCGTCGTTTCACCGGGGAGCTGTTTTTT. It specifies CASSLGGAGRRFTGELFF. The chain links TRBV5-1 to TRBJ2-2; TRBD2 matches at 7 bases. Germline V gene lookup returns CDR1 SGHRS and CDR2 YFSETQ. The CDR3 covers 18 residues. The V gene end was trimmed by 0 bases and the J gene end by 4 bases; junction bases not matched to a gene: 12.

CDR3 amino acids: CASSHAPGTGDQPQHF. The CDR3 DNA sequence: TGTGCCAGCAGCCATGCCCCCGGGACAGGGGACCAGCCCCAGCATTTT. The chain recombines TRBV21-1 with TRBJ1-5; TRBD1, the table's D call, was not compared with the DNA. TRBV21-1 corresponds to a pseudogene. The CDR3 totals 16 residues.

The chain links TRBV7-8 to TRBJ2-1; D possibly corresponds to TRBD1 (5 bases). Germline V CDR1 and CDR2: SGHVS, FQNEAQ. Trimming took off 2 bases at V and 6 bases at J, with 14 bases between the two ends. There are 15 residues in the CDR3. The CDR3: CASSLTGYLANEQFF. The DNA of the CDR3 is TGTGCCAGCAGCTTAACAGGTTATTTAGCCAATGAGCAGTTCTTC.

The chain joins TRBV21-1 to TRBJ2-7. TRBV21-1 is a listed pseudogene. The length of the CDR3 is 16 residues. CDR3 nucleotides: TGTGCCAGCAGCCCTCCCGGGGGACACGTCGCCTACGAGCAGTACTTC. Translating it yields CASSPPGGHVAYEQYF.

The table lists this clone with a count of one. The V call is TRBV5-6, the J call TRBJ2-7; possible D gene TRBD1, 6 bases. The V gene's germline CDR1 is SGHDT and CDR2 YYEEEE. The length of the CDR3 is 12 residues. With 2 bases removed from V and 6 bases from J, the gap between germline ends came to 9 bases. CDR3 residues: CASSFGTIEQYF. CDR3 DNA: TGTGCCAGCAGCTTCGGGACAATCGAGCAGTACTTC.

The chain has TRBV5-6 and TRBJ2-7; D is possibly TRBD2 (6 bases). Trimming pared 2 bases from V and 3 bases from J, leaving 18 bases between. Germline CDR1 reads SGHDT; CDR2 reads YYEEEE. The CDR3 sequence is 16 residues long. CDR3 loop: CASSFDASTRGYEQYF. The CDR3 DNA is TGTGCCAGCAGCTTTGACGCCAGTACGCGGGGCTACGAGCAGTACTTC.

The chain combines TRBV30 with TRBJ1-1, with TRBD1 matching 9 bases. The CDR3 totals 16 residues. The V and J ends lost 0 bases and 4 bases, in that order; junction bases with no gene match: 9. Germline CDR1 and CDR2: GTSNPN and SVGIG (reference sequence). CDR3 amino acids: CAWSVWGGQGITEAFF. CDR3 nucleotides: TGTGCCTGGAGTGTGTGGGGAGGACAGGGGATCACTGAAGCTTTCTTT.

This clone was detected only a few times. This chain uses TRBV19 with TRBJ1-1; D ambiguous. V lost 3 bases and J lost 2, with 19 bases in between. The CDR3 extends over 17 amino acids. CDR1 and CDR2 from the germline V gene are LNHDA and SQIVND (reference sequence). The CDR3 spells CASSILPQSSSNTEAFF. The CDR3 DNA reads as TGTGCCAGTAGTATTCTTCCGCAGTCGTCGAGTAACACTGAAGCTTTCTTT. Full variable domain (remainder filled in from reference TRBV19 and TRBJ1-1): DGGITQSPKYLFRKEGQNVTLSCEQNLNHDAMYWYRQDPGQGLRLIYYSQIVNDFQKGDIAEGYSVSREKKESFPLTVTSAQKNPTAFYLCASSILPQSSSNTEAFFGQGTRLTVV.

This clone was recorded once. V is TRBV19 and J is TRBJ2-2; possible D gene TRBD2, 7 bases. Germline V gives CDR1 LNHDA, CDR2 SQIVND (reference sequence). V gave up 5 bases and J gave up 3 bases, with 13 bases separating them. This CDR3 is built from 15 residues. The chain's CDR3 is CASSAGGPDTGELFF. The DNA of the CDR3 is TGTGCCAGTAGTGCCGGGGGGCCCGACACCGGGGAGCTGTTTTTT. Complete variable domain (other parts from reference TRBV19 and TRBJ2-2): DGGITQSPKYLFRKEGQNVTLSCEQNLNHDAMYWYRQDPGQGLRLIYYSQIVNDFQKGDIAEGYSVSREKKESFPLTVTSAQKNPTAFYLCASSAGGPDTGELFFGEGSRLTVL.